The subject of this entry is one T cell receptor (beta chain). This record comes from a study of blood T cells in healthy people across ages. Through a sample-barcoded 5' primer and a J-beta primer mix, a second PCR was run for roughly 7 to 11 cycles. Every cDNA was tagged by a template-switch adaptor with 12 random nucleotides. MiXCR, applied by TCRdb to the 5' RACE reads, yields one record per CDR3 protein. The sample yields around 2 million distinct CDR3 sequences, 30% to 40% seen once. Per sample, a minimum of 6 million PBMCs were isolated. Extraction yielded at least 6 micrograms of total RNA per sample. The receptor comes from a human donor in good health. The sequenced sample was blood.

The CDR3 spells CATSDPGQSNGYTF. In nucleotides, the CDR3 is TGTGCCACCAGTGATCCTGGACAGTCTAATGGCTACACCTTC. The chain is built from TRBV24-1 and TRBJ1-2, with D possibly TRBD1 on 6 matching bases. The germline V and J ends were trimmed by 3 bases and 6 bases, with 13 bases remaining between them. CDR3 length: 14 residues. CDR1 is KGHDR and CDR2 is SFDVKD in the germline V gene.